What follows are 23 T cell receptor beta chains derived from one specimen sequenced in a study of blood T cells in healthy people across ages. Sample-barcoded 5' priming and a J-beta primer mix drove a second PCR of about 7 to 11 cycles. TCRdb recomputed calls from the 5' RACE reads with MiXCR, one row per CDR3 protein. Seen here are about a million distinct CDR3 sequences, just over 50% observed once, and the top ten hold about 20%. Source material: blood. The receptor set was obtained from a woman in her fifties or sixties in good health.

This clonotype was seen only a few times. The J gene is TRBJ2-7, the V gene TRBV20-1, with 9 bases fitting TRBD1. CDR1 and CDR2 (germline): DFQATT, SNEGSKA (reference sequence). The CDR3 runs to 13 residues. V lost 5 bases and J lost 3; bases outside the gene matches: 5. CDR3 loop: CSAGQGSIYEQYF. The CDR3 DNA reads as TGCAGTGCTGGACAGGGGAGTATCTACGAGCAGTACTTC.

This clonotype was seen ten or more times. The chain joins TRBV24-1 to TRBJ2-5; the D gene is possibly TRBD2 (5 bases). Looked up from germline, CDR1 is KGHDR and CDR2 is SFDVKD. The CDR3 spans 14 residues. V dropped 3 bases and J dropped 4 bases, with 11 bases sitting between them. The CDR3 protein is CATSDPGRGETQYF. The CDR3 DNA reads TGTGCCACCAGTGATCCCGGACGGGGAGAGACCCAGTACTTC.

The gene calls are TRBV3-1 and TRBJ2-3; no definite D call. The CDR3 covers 12 residues. Per the germline V gene, CDR1 is LGHDT and CDR2 is YNNKEL (reference sequence). V was cut by 7 bases and J by 8 bases, with 13 bases left in between. Written as DNA, the CDR3 is TGTGCCAGCAACCGCTCTTGGGGTACGCAGTATTTT. Its protein product is CASNRSWGTQYF.

The V and J genes are TRBV6-5 and TRBJ1-2, with 7 bases aligning to TRBD1. Germline assignment: CDR1 MNHEY and CDR2 SVGAGI. The CDR3 is 16 residues long. V lost 0 bases, J lost 2 bases, and 6 bases stayed unmatched. The chain's CDR3 is CASSYSIWGQNYGYTF. The CDR3 region has the DNA TGTGCCAGCAGTTACTCGATATGGGGACAGAACTATGGCTACACCTTC.

This clonotype was seen once. The chain joins TRBV5-6 to TRBJ2-5; D is uncertain. The CDR3 is made up of 15 amino acids. Germline CDR1 and CDR2: SGHDT and YYEEEE. V lost 4 bases, J lost 11 bases, and 24 bases lay in between. As DNA, the CDR3 is TGTGCCAGCAGCCCCAGGAGTTCCCTATCCGTAGAGCAGTACTTC. This translates into CASSPRSSLSVEQYF. Filled out from reference TRBV5-6 and TRBJ2-5, the complete variable domain reads DAGVTQSPTHLIKTRGQQVTLRCSPKSGHDTVSWYQQALGQGPQFIFQYYEEEERQRGNFPDRFSGHQFPNYSSELNVNALLLGDSALYLCASSPRSSLSVEQYFGPGTRLLVL.

The chain links TRBV20-1 to TRBJ2-7; 11 bases align to TRBD2. CDR3 size: 18 residues. Germline V lookup: CDR1 DFQATT, CDR2 SNEGSKA (reference sequence). V gave up 5 bases and J gave up 0 bases; unmatched junction bases: 15. As DNA, the CDR3 is TGCAGTGCTTCCTTAGCGGGAGGGCCGGGATTAAGCTCCTACGAGCAGTACTTC. Translating gives CSASLAGGPGLSSYEQYF.

This clonotype was detected only once. This clone may be a read error of a much larger clone one base away. The V gene is TRBV29-1, the J gene TRBJ2-7; TRBD2 aligns across 15 bases. J lost 12 bases, V lost 6 bases, and 18 bases had no gene match. The germline V gene encodes CDR1 SQVTM and CDR2 ANQGSEA. This CDR3 region has 16 residues. CDR3 sequence (DNA): TGCAGCGTCACCCAGGGCTGGACTAGCGGGGGGGAGACCCGGTACTTC. It yields the protein CSVTQGWTSGGETRYF.

This chain connects TRBV30 to TRBJ2-2; D is uncertain. Germline V gene data show CDR1 as GTSNPN and CDR2 as SVGIG (reference sequence). The V end was cut by 3 bases, the J end by 3 bases, with 8 bases between. The CDR3 runs 13 residues. The chain's CDR3 is CAWRGFYTGELFF. CDR3 nucleotide sequence: TGTGCCTGGAGGGGCTTCTACACCGGGGAGCTGTTTTTT.

The gene calls are TRBV3-1 and TRBJ1-2; no definite D call. This CDR3 spans 13 amino acids. Per germline, CDR1 LGHDT and CDR2 YNNKEL (reference sequence). With 2 bases removed from V and 8 bases from J, the gap between germline ends came to 12 bases. The chain's CDR3 is CASSQKGGPGYTF. The CDR3 nucleotides are TGTGCCAGCAGCCAAAAAGGCGGACCCGGCTACACCTTC. Drawing the rest from reference TRBV3-1 and TRBJ1-2, the complete variable domain is DTAVSQTPKYLVTQMGNDKSIKCEQNLGHDTMYWYKQDSKKFLKIMFSYNNKELIINETVPNRFSPKSPDKAHLNLHINSLELGDSAVYFCASSQKGGPGYTFGSGTRLTVV.

The chain carries TRBV20-1 and TRBJ2-5; 12 bases map to TRBD2. V lost 0 bases, J lost 11 bases, and 13 bases stayed unmatched. CDR1 is DFQATT and CDR2 is SNEGSKA in the germline V gene (reference sequence). There are 16 residues in the CDR3. The CDR3 region is CSAREFLAGGPSTQYF. CDR3 DNA sequence: TGCAGTGCTAGAGAATTCCTAGCGGGAGGGCCAAGCACTCAGTACTTC.

This clonotype was observed a few times. The rearrangement uses TRBV12-3 or TRBV12-4 and TRBJ2-1; TRBD1 aligns across 9 bases. CDR3 size: 15 residues. J was trimmed by 2 bases and V by 7 bases; bases with no gene match: 6. The CDR3 region is CASNTGTGPYNEQFF. The CDR3 bases are TGTGCCAGCAACACCGGGACAGGGCCCTACAATGAGCAGTTCTTC.

The chain couples TRBV28 to TRBJ2-6; 7 bases are shared with TRBD1. Germline values: CDR1 MDHEN, CDR2 SYDVKM. The V and J ends lost 9 bases and 0 bases, in that order; junction bases with no gene match: 8. There are 16 residues in the CDR3. Written as DNA, the CDR3 is TGTGCCAGTAGTCCCACAGGGGCCTCTGGGGCCAACGTCCTGACTTTC. Its protein product is CASSPTGASGANVLTF.

The chain recombines TRBV6-6 with TRBJ2-3; weak D call: TRBD1 (6 bases). Trimming took 2 bases from V and 5 from J, leaving 14 bases between them. Germline values: CDR1 MNHNY, CDR2 SVGAGI (reference sequence). This CDR3 comprises 15 residues. This chain's CDR3 is CASSYGRQGGDTQYF. The CDR3 DNA follows: TGTGCCAGCAGTTACGGACGGCAAGGGGGAGATACGCAGTATTTT.

The chain carries TRBV20-1 and TRBJ2-5; 11 bases map to TRBD2. Germline V gives CDR1 DFQATT, CDR2 SNEGSKA (reference sequence). Unmatched junction bases numbered 11, after V lost 2 bases and J lost 0 bases. CDR3 length: 18 residues. CDR3 sequence reads: CSARPIPPGLADQETQYF. The CDR3, as DNA: TGCAGTGCTAGACCGATTCCGCCGGGACTAGCGGACCAAGAGACCCAGTACTTC.

As concerns this clonotype: A read error may explain this, as a much larger clone is one base away. V and J are TRBV20-1 and TRBJ2-3; D is ambiguous. CDR1 is DFQATT, CDR2 SNEGSKA, per germline (reference sequence). V was pared by 6 bases and J by 0 bases, with 7 bases between. The CDR3 length is 12 residues. The CDR3 DNA sequence: TGCAGTGCCATAACTAGCACAGATACGCAGTATTTT. Protein product: CSAITSTDTQYF.

The chain couples TRBV2 to TRBJ2-7, with TRBD2 matching 8 bases. The J segment lost 2 bases and the V segment lost 7 bases, leaving 19 bases of the junction unmatched. This CDR3 comprises 18 residues. The germline V gene has CDR1 SNHLY and CDR2 FYNNEI. The CDR3: CASIVYVASGAGAYEQYF. The CDR3 coding sequence is TGTGCCAGCATCGTCTACGTAGCGAGCGGAGCGGGAGCCTACGAGCAGTACTTC.

This clonotype was counted a few times. V is TRBV29-1 and J is TRBJ2-5, with D unclear. The J call may be faulty, since TRBJ2-7 better matches the DNA end. This CDR3 is 12 amino acids long. Germline CDR1 and CDR2: SQVTM and ANQGSEA. The CDR3 loop is CSVEASGYEQYF. The CDR3 DNA is TGCAGCGTTGAAGCAAGTGGATACGAGCAGTACTTC.

V gene TRBV3-1 combines with J gene TRBJ2-4, with 10 nucleotides matching TRBD1. The assigned J gene may be wrong: the sequence end matches TRBJ2-7 better. The CDR3 is made up of 14 amino acids. Germline values: CDR1 LGHDT, CDR2 YNNKEL (reference sequence). CDR3 in DNA: TGTGCCAGCAGCCACGCCGGGACAGGGGTCGAGCAGTACTTC. As protein: CASSHAGTGVEQYF.

This clonotype showed up just a few times. V is TRBV10-3 and J is TRBJ2-1; 10 positions match TRBD2. The CDR3 has 14 amino acids. Germline V gene data show CDR1 as ENHRY and CDR2 as SYGVKD. J was trimmed by 5 bases and V by 4 bases; bases with no gene match: 2. CDR3 DNA sequence: TGTGCCATCAGTGGGACTAGCGGTAACAATGAGCAGTTCTTC. Its protein is CAISGTSGNNEQFF.

About this clonotype itself: The junction shows a germline mismatch at one end, possibly a read error. The chain couples TRBV7-2 to TRBJ2-6; 7 nucleotides align to TRBD1. The CDR3 runs 16 residues. Germline V CDR1 and CDR2: SGHTA, FQGNSA. This chain's CDR3 is CASRQQGRSGANVPTF. CDR3 DNA sequence: TGTGCCAGCAGACAACAGGGGCGCTCTGGGGCCAACGTCCCGACTTTC.

As to this clonotype: A junction end diverges from the germline sequence, so it may reflect a read error. The chain carries TRBV12-3 or TRBV12-4 and TRBJ2-3, with a possible D match to TRBD2 (6 bases). CDR3 length: 19 residues. CDR3 sequence: CASSLGSRSGRVSTDAQYF. The CDR3 nucleotides are TGTGCCAGCAGTTTAGGCTCCCGTAGCGGCAGAGTGAGCACAGATGCGCAGTATTTT.

The V and J genes are TRBV28 and TRBJ2-5; no clear D gene. The J call may be wrong; the DNA end is better matched by TRBJ2-7. The CDR3 is made up of 12 amino acids. Germline CDR1 reads MDHEN; CDR2 reads SYDVKM. The CDR3 is CASSFSIYEQYF. The CDR3 DNA is TGTGCCAGCAGTTTCTCCATCTACGAGCAGTACTTC.

Only one count was recorded for this clonotype. The chain combines TRBV12-3 or TRBV12-4 with TRBJ2-3; 7 bases fit TRBD2. The CDR3 totals 17 residues. V dropped 3 bases and J dropped 4; count of bases not matched to a gene: 13. The CDR3 DNA reads TGTGCCAGCAGTTTCGGGAACGGACTAGGAGGTTCAGATACGCAGTATTTT. Protein: CASSFGNGLGGSDTQYF.